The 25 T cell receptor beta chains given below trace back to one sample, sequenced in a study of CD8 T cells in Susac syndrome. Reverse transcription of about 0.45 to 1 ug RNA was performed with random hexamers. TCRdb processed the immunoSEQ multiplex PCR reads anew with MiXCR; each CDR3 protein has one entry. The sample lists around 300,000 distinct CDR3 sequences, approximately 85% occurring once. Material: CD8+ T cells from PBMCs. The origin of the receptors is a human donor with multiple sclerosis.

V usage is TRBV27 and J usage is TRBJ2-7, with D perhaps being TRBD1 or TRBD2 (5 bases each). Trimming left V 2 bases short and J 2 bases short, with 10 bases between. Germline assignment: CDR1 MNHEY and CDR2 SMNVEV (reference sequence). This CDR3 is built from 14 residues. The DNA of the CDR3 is TGTGCCAGCAGTTTAGGGGGACCCCCCTACGAGCAGTACTTC. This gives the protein CASSLGGPPYEQYF.

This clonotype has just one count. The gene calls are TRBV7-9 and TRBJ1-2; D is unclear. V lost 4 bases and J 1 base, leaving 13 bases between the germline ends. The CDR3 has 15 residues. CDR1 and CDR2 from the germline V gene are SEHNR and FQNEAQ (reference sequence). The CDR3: CASSSDWGDNYGYTF. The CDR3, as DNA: TGTGCCAGCAGCTCTGATTGGGGAGATAACTATGGCTACACCTTC. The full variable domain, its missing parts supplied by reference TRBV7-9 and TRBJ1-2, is DTGVSQNPRHKITKRGQNVTFRCDPISEHNRLYWYRQTLGQGPEFLTYFQNEAQLEKSRLLSDRFSAERPKGSFSTLEIQRTEQGDSAMYLCASSSDWGDNYGYTFGSGTRLTVV.

CDR3 nucleotides: TGTGCCAGCAGTCAGATAAGGGCTCGAGAGACCCAGTACTTC. Amino acid sequence: CASSQIRARETQYF. The chain employs TRBV27 and TRBJ2-5; D gene ambiguous. The CDR3 sequence is 14 residues long. CDR1 and CDR2 from the germline V gene are MNHEY and SMNVEV (reference sequence). V shed 5 bases and J shed 4 bases, with 14 bases lying between them.

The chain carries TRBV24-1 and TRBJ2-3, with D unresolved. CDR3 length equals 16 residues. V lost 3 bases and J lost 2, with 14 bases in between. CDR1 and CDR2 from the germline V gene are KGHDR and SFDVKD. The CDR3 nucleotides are TGTGCCACCAGTGATATCGACGCAAGTAACACAGATACGCAGTATTTT. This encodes CATSDIDASNTDTQYF.

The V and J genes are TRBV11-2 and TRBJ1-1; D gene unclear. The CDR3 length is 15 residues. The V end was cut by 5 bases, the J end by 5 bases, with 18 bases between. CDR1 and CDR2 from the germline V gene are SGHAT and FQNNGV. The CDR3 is CASSPTTAGTTEAFF. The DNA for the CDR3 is TGTGCCAGCAGCCCGACCACGGCAGGAACGACTGAAGCTTTCTTT.

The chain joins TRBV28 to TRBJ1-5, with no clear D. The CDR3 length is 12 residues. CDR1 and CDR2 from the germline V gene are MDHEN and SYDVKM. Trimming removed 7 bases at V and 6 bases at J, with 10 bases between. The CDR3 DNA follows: TGTGCCAGCACCGCTTTCAGTCAGCCCCAGCATTTT. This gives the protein CASTAFSQPQHF.

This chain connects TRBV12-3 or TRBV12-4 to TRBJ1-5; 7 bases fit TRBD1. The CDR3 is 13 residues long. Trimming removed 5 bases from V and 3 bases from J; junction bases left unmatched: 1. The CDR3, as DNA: TGTGCCAGCAGTGGACAGGCCAATCAGCCCCAGCATTTT. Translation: CASSGQANQPQHF.

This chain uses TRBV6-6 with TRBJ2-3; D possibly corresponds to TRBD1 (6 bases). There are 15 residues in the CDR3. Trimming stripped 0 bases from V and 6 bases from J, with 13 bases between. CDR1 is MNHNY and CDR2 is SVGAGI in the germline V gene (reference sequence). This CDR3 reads CASSYSSTGWDTQYF. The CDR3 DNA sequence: TGTGCCAGCAGTTACTCAAGCACAGGGTGGGATACGCAGTATTTT.

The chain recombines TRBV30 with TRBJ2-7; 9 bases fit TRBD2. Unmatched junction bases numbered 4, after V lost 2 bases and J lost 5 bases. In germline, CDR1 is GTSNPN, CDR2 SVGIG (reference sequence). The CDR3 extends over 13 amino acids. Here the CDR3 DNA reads TGTGCCTGGAGTATGGTAGCGGGAGACGAGCAGTACTTC. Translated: CAWSMVAGDEQYF.

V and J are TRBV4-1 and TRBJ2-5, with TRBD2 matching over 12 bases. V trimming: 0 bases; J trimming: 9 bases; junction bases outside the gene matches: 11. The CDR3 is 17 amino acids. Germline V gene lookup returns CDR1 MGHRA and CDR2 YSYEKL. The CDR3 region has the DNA TGCGCCAGCAGCCAAGATCTCCTAGCGGGAGGGTTAATGGCCCAGTACTTC. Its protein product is CASSQDLLAGGLMAQYF.

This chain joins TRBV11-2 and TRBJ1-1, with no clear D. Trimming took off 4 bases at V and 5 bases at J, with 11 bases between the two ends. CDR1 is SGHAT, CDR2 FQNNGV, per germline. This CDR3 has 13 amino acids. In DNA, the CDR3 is TGTGCCAGCAGCTCCCAGGACTGGACTGAAGCTTTCTTT. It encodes CASSSQDWTEAFF.

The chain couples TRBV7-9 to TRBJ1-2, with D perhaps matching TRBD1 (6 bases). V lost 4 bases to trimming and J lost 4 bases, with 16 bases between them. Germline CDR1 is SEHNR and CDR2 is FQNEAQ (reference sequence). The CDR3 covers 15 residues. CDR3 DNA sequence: TGTGCCAGCAGCTCAGGACAGACGACAGTCTATGGCTACACCTTC. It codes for CASSSGQTTVYGYTF.

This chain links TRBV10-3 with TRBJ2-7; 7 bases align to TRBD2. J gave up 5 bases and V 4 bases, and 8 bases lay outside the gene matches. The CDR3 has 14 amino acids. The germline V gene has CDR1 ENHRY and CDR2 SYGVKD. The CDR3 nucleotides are TGTGCCATCAGTGGGTGGGAGGGCCTCAACGAGCAGTACTTC. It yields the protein CAISGWEGLNEQYF.

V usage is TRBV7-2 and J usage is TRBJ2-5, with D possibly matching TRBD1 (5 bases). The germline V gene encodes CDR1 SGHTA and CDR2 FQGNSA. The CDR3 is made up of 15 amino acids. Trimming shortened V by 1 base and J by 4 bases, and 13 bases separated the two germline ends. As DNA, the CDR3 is TGTGCCAGCAGCTTAGATCCAGGGAATGGAGAGACCCAGTACTTC. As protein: CASSLDPGNGETQYF.

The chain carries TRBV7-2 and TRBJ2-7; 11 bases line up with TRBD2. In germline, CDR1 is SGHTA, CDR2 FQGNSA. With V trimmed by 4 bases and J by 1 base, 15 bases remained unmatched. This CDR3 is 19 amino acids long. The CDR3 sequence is CASSSFGNIGTSGSYEQYF. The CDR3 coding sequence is TGTGCCAGCAGCTCATTCGGCAACATAGGGACTAGCGGTTCCTACGAGCAGTACTTC.

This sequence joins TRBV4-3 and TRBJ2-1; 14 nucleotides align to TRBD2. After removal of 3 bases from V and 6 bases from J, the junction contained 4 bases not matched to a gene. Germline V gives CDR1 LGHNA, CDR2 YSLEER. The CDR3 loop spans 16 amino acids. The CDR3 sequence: CASSHGLAGGPNEQFF. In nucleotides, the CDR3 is TGCGCCAGCAGCCACGGACTAGCGGGAGGCCCCAATGAGCAGTTCTTC.

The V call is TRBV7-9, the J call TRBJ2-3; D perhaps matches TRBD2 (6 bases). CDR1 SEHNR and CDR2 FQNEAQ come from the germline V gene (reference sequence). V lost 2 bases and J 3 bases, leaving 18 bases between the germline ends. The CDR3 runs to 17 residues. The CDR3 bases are TGTGCCAGCAGCTTAAGGCCGGCTAGCGAGCTGACAGATACGCAGTATTTT. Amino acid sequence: CASSLRPASELTDTQYF. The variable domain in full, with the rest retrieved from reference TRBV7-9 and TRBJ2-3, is DTGVSQNPRHKITKRGQNVTFRCDPISEHNRLYWYRQTLGQGPEFLTYFQNEAQLEKSRLLSDRFSAERPKGSFSTLEIQRTEQGDSAMYLCASSLRPASELTDTQYFGPGTRLTVL.

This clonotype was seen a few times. The CDR3 loop is CSVAGTEAFF. CDR3 bases: TGCAGCGTTGCTGGGACAGAGGCTTTCTTT. J is TRBJ1-1 and V is TRBV29-1; 7 bases map to TRBD1. V dropped 4 bases and J dropped 11; count of bases not matched to a gene: 4. This CDR3 comprises 10 residues. Germline loops: CDR1 SQVTM, CDR2 ANQGSEA.

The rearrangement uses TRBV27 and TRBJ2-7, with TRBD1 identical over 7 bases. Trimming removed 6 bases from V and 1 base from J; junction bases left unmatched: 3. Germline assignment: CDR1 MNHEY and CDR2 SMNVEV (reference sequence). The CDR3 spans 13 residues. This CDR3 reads CASSWGQSYEQYF. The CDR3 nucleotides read TGTGCCAGCAGCTGGGGACAGTCCTACGAGCAGTACTTC.

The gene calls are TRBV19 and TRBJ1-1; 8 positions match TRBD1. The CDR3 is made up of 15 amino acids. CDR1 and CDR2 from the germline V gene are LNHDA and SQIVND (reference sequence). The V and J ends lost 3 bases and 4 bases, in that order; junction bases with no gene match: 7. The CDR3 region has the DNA TGTGCCAGTAGTATTGGACAGGGAGGGAGCACTGAAGCTTTCTTT. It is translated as CASSIGQGGSTEAFF.

CDR3 region: CSVEGRGASYNEQFF. Here the CDR3 DNA reads TGCAGCGTTGAAGGCAGGGGTGCTTCCTACAATGAGCAGTTCTTC. The chain joins TRBV29-1 to TRBJ2-1, with a possible D match to TRBD1 (6 bases). Looked up from germline, CDR1 is SQVTM and CDR2 is ANQGSEA. This CDR3 contains 15 residues. The germline V and J ends were trimmed by 1 base and 1 base, with 11 bases remaining between them.

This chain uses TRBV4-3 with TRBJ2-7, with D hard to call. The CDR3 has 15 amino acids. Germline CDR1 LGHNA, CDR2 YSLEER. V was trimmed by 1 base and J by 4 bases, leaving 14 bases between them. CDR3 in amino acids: CASSQVLGNEYEQYF. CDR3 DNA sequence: TGCGCCAGCAGCCAAGTCCTTGGAAACGAGTACGAGCAGTACTTC.

The CDR3 here is CASSQELAVWNEQFF. CDR3 nucleotides: TGCGCCAGCAGCCAAGAGCTAGCGGTTTGGAATGAGCAGTTCTTC. The chain links TRBV4-3 to TRBJ2-1; 7 bases agree with TRBD2. The CDR3 totals 15 residues. With 0 bases clipped from V and 7 bases from J, the junction kept 6 bases outside the gene matches. Germline lookup yields CDR1 LGHNA and CDR2 YSLEER.

The CDR3: CASSIGVSGSNEQFF. The CDR3 nucleotides are TGTGCCAGTAGTATAGGGGTTAGCGGGAGCAATGAGCAGTTCTTC. This chain connects TRBV19 to TRBJ2-1, with 9 nucleotides matching TRBD2. Germline CDR1 LNHDA, CDR2 SQIVND (reference sequence). J lost 6 bases, V lost 1 base, and 4 bases had no gene match. This CDR3 is 15 amino acids long.

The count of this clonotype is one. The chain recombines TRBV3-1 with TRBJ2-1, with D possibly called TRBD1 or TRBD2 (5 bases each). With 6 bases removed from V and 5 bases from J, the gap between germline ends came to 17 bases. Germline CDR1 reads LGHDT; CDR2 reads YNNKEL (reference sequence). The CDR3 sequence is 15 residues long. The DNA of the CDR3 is TGTGCCAGCAGGCGGAGAGGGGAGCGTAACAATGAGCAGTTCTTC. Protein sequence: CASRRRGERNNEQFF.